The clone carrying this T cell receptor (beta chain) turned up a few times. Its cognate antigen is unknown. This specimen comes from a study of cytomegalovirus exposure and HLA in healthy donors. This CDR3 is built from 13 residues. V was pared by 6 bases and J by 8 bases, with 13 bases between. From germline, CDR1 is LNHDA and CDR2 SQIVND (reference sequence). Study-wide points: Reportedly, TCR beta sequences accurately predicted HLA-A and HLA-B alleles in most subjects. An apparent linkage of common viral pathogens to several of the most significant clusters emerged in a later analysis.

It was with 60 Vbeta and 13 Jbeta primers that the PCR ran. The data were produced by immunoSEQ multiplex PCR, yet TCRdb's version contains in-frame clones alone and is incomplete. The table lists about 130,000 clones, roughly 78% of them singletons, with 3% to 4.5% in the top ten. The rearrangement joins TRBV19 to TRBJ1-4; D is unclear. What was sequenced was PBMCs. This receptor was taken from a man aged 30-40 years in good health and CMV-seronegative. The CDR3 DNA follows: TGTGCCAGTAGAGCCTCGTCGAAAGAAAAACTGTTTTTT. It codes for CASRASSKEKLFF.